The 17 T cell receptor beta chains below come from one sample, sequenced in a study of T cells in Graves' hyperthyroidism and ophthalmopathy. TCR beta CDR3 region amplification was performed from RNA transcripts. The TCR CDR3 was amplified in a first-round RT-PCR using the HTBI primer set. TCRdb redid the calling of the multiplex PCR reads with MiXCR, one entry per CDR3 protein. The repertoire holds approximately 600,000 distinct CDR3 sequences, 15% to 20% seen once, with 3.5% to 4% in the top ten. Sequenced sample: blood. These receptors were taken from a woman aged 25 to 39 with Graves' hyperthyroidism.

In this sample, this clonotype turned up many times. The V and J genes are TRBV3-1 and TRBJ2-3; TRBD1 is a possible D gene (6 bases). Germline V gene lookup returns CDR1 LGHDT and CDR2 YNNKEL (reference sequence). The CDR3 is made up of 16 amino acids. Trimming removed 0 bases from V and 2 bases from J, with 12 bases in between. Here the CDR3 DNA reads TGTGCCAGCAGCCAAGAGGCAGGGGTACCCACAGATACGCAGTATTTT. It codes for CASSQEAGVPTDTQYF.

This clonotype appeared many times. J is TRBJ1-2 and V is TRBV6-1; 7 bases line up with TRBD1. Germline CDR1 MNHNS, CDR2 SASEGT. J was trimmed by 2 bases and V by 5 bases; bases with no gene match: 8. The CDR3 loop spans 15 amino acids. The CDR3, as DNA: TGTGCCAGCAGTTACTTCGACAGGGAGAACTATGGCTACACCTTC. Protein sequence: CASSYFDRENYGYTF.

This clonotype was recorded many times. The V and J genes are TRBV7-2 and TRBJ2-7; TRBD2 might be the D (6 bases). CDR3 length: 13 amino acids. The germline V and J ends were trimmed by 4 bases and 3 bases, with 10 bases remaining between them. CDR1 is SGHTA and CDR2 is FQGNSA in the germline V gene. The DNA of the CDR3 is TGTGCCAGCAGCTGGCGGGACGTCTACGAGCAGTACTTC. Protein: CASSWRDVYEQYF.

This clonotype was seen ten or more times. This chain's CDR3 is CASTSTSGRDNEQFF. CDR3 DNA sequence: TGTGCCAGCACCTCGACTAGCGGGAGGGACAATGAGCAGTTCTTC. The rearrangement uses TRBV7-6 and TRBJ2-1; 14 bases fit TRBD2. This CDR3 region has 15 residues. Germline loops: CDR1 SGHVS, CDR2 FNYEAQ. V shed 7 bases, J shed 5 bases, and the junction held 4 bases outside the gene matches. The full variable domain, completed using reference TRBV7-6 and TRBJ2-1, is GAGVSQSPRYKVTKRGQDVALRCDPISGHVSLYWYRQALGQGPEFLTYFNYEAQQDKSGLPNDRFSAERPEGSISTLTIQRTEQRDSAMYRCASTSTSGRDNEQFFGPGTRLTVL.

This clonotype was observed a few times. J is TRBJ2-7 and V is TRBV19; D is tentatively TRBD1 or TRBD2 (6 bases each). Deletions cut 8 bases from V and 5 bases from J, with 19 bases between. Germline V gene sequence: CDR1 LNHDA, CDR2 SQIVND (reference sequence). This CDR3 region has 14 residues. CDR3 in DNA: TGTGCCAGTCGAAGAGGGGGGAACCTGCACGAGCAGTACTTC. It codes for CASRRGGNLHEQYF.

There are many counts of this clonotype. The V gene is TRBV30, the J gene TRBJ1-1; D is unresolved. Per the germline V gene, CDR1 is GTSNPN and CDR2 is SVGIG (reference sequence). Trimming left V 3 bases short and J 0 bases short, with 8 bases between. The CDR3 runs 13 residues. The CDR3 here is CAWSDRMNTEAFF. CDR3 in DNA: TGTGCCTGGAGCGATCGTATGAACACTGAAGCTTTCTTT.

This clonotype was seen at least ten times. The rearrangement uses TRBV20-1 and TRBJ2-7; TRBD1 matches at 8 bases. Germline CDR1 and CDR2: DFQATT and SNEGSKA (reference sequence). The CDR3 is 13 residues long. V was pared by 7 bases and J by 4 bases, with 9 bases of the junction left unmatched. CDR3 sequence reads: CSGAGTGIYEQYF. CDR3 sequence (DNA): TGCAGTGGCGCCGGGACAGGCATTTACGAGCAGTACTTC.

The V gene is TRBV5-1, the J gene TRBJ1-1; 7 bases agree with TRBD1. Germline V gene data show CDR1 as SGHRS and CDR2 as YFSETQ. J gave up 1 base and V 0 bases, and 6 bases lay outside the gene matches. There are 16 residues in the CDR3. In nucleotides, the CDR3 is TGCGCCAGCAGCTTGGAAGGTGGGACAGAGAACACTGAAGCTTTCTTT. It translates to CASSLEGGTENTEAFF.

In its sample, this clonotype was seen many times. The gene calls are TRBV28 and TRBJ2-2; TRBD1 matches at 9 bases. This CDR3 has 16 residues. Germline V CDR1 and CDR2: MDHEN, SYDVKM. The ends lost 8 bases at V and 7 bases at J; junction bases unmatched: 14. CDR3 amino acids: CASCIGGTGSIGELFF. The CDR3 DNA reads as TGTGCCAGCTGTATAGGCGGGACAGGGTCTATCGGGGAGCTGTTTTTT.

This chain joins TRBV13 and TRBJ2-1; D is unclear. V shed 2 bases and J shed 9 bases, with 11 bases lying between them. Germline V CDR1 and CDR2: PRHDT, FYEKMQ (reference sequence). The CDR3 is 13 amino acids. This CDR3 is CASSLSRFSEQFF. The CDR3 DNA reads TGTGCCAGCAGCTTATCGAGGTTTAGTGAGCAGTTCTTC.

The chain employs TRBV19 and TRBJ2-1; TRBD2 aligns across 10 bases. With V trimmed by 6 bases and J by 8 bases, 10 bases remained unmatched. The CDR3 contains 15 residues. Germline-derived CDR1 and CDR2 are LNHDA and SQIVND (reference sequence). CDR3 sequence reads: CASRPPGLATDEQFF. In DNA form, the CDR3 reads TGTGCCAGTAGGCCACCGGGACTAGCGACGGATGAGCAGTTCTTC. The whole variable domain, remainder taken from reference TRBV19 and TRBJ2-1, is DGGITQSPKYLFRKEGQNVTLSCEQNLNHDAMYWYRQDPGQGLRLIYYSQIVNDFQKGDIAEGYSVSREKKESFPLTVTSAQKNPTAFYLCASRPPGLATDEQFFGPGTRLTVL.

This clonotype was observed a few times. The V and J genes are TRBV30 and TRBJ2-7; 9 bases map to TRBD1. Looked up from germline, CDR1 is GTSNPN and CDR2 is SVGIG (reference sequence). V trimming: 3 bases; J trimming: 3 bases; junction bases outside the gene matches: 15. The CDR3 contains 17 residues. The CDR3 protein is CAWRMGTGMYDGYEQYF. The CDR3, as DNA: TGTGCCTGGAGAATGGGGACAGGGATGTATGATGGCTACGAGCAGTACTTC.

The chain combines TRBV28 with TRBJ2-7, with 8 bases that match TRBD2. CDR1 MDHEN and CDR2 SYDVKM come from the germline V gene. The CDR3 is made up of 14 amino acids. The V and J ends lost 5 bases and 7 bases, in that order; junction bases with no gene match: 10. CDR3 sequence reads: CASSVPIAGTEQYF. The DNA of the CDR3 is TGTGCCAGCAGTGTACCCATAGCGGGAACGGAGCAGTACTTC.

The V call is TRBV7-9, the J call TRBJ2-1; D perhaps matches TRBD2 (5 bases). The CDR3 has 15 residues. Germline CDR1 reads SEHNR; CDR2 reads FQNEAQ (reference sequence). Trimming took off 4 bases at V and 5 bases at J, with 15 bases between the two ends. The CDR3 reads CASSSDFTEHNEQFF. CDR3 sequence (DNA): TGTGCCAGCAGCTCGGACTTCACGGAGCACAATGAGCAGTTCTTC.

A few counts support this clonotype. The genes are TRBV7-2 and TRBJ1-2, with TRBD1 matching 10 bases. The CDR3 is 14 residues long. V shed 5 bases, J shed 4 bases, and the junction held 4 bases outside the gene matches. Germline CDR1 is SGHTA and CDR2 is FQGNSA. The CDR3 DNA reads TGTGCCAGCAGCCGCCGGGACAGGGGCTATGGCTACACCTTC. Translation gives CASSRRDRGYGYTF.

The genes are TRBV7-2 and TRBJ1-5; weak D call: TRBD1 (5 bases). Trimming left V 5 bases short and J 0 bases short, with 17 bases between. CDR3 size: 17 residues. Germline CDR1 reads SGHTA; CDR2 reads FQGNSA. For the CDR3, the DNA is TGTGCCAGCAGCCCCGCCCGGGGCAAACATAGCAATCAGCCCCAGCATTTT. It encodes CASSPARGKHSNQPQHF.

This chain connects TRBV10-1 to TRBJ2-7; 8 positions match TRBD1. Unmatched junction bases numbered 7, after V lost 3 bases and J lost 3 bases. Germline V lookup: CDR1 WNHNN, CDR2 SYGVQD (reference sequence). This CDR3 region has 15 residues. This CDR3 reads CASSDRQGAFYEQYF. The CDR3 bases are TGCGCCAGCAGTGACAGGCAGGGGGCCTTCTACGAGCAGTACTTC.